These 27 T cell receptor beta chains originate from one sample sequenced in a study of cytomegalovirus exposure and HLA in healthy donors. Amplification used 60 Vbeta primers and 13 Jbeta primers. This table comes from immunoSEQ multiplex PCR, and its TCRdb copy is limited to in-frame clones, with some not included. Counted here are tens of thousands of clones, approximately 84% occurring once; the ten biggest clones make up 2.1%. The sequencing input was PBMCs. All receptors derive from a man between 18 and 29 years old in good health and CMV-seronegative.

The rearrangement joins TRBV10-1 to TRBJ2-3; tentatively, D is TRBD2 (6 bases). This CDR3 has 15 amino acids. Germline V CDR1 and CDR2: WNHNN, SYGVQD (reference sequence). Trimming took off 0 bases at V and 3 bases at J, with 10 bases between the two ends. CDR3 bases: TGCGCCAGCAGTGAGTCGAGCCTAGCGACAGATACGCAGTATTTT. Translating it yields CASSESSLATDTQYF.

CDR3 amino acids: CASKRGLAASDEQFF. The CDR3 region has the DNA TGTGCCAGCAAAAGGGGACTAGCGGCCTCAGACGAGCAGTTCTTC. The gene calls are TRBV6-4 and TRBJ2-1, with 11 bases aligning to TRBD2. The J segment lost 10 bases and the V segment lost 7 bases, leaving 12 bases of the junction unmatched. Germline V gives CDR1 MRHNA, CDR2 SNTAGT. This CDR3 has 15 amino acids.

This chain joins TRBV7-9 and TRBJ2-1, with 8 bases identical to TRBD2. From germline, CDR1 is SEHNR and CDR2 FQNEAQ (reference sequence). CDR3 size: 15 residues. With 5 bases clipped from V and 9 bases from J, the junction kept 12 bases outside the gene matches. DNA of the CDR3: TGTGCCAGCAGCCTAAGTGGGGCGGGAGGTACTGAGCAGTTCTTC. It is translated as CASSLSGAGGTEQFF.

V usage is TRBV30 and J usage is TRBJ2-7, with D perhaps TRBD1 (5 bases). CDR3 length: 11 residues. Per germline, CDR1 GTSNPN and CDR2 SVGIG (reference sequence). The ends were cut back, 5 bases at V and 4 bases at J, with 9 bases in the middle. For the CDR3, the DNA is TGTGCCTGGGGACATAATTACGAGCAGTACTTC. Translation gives CAWGHNYEQYF. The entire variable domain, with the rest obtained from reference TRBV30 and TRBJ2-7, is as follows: SQTIHQWPATLVQPVGSPLSLECTVEGTSNPNLYWYRQAAGRGLQLLFYSVGIGQISSEVPQNLSASRPQDRQFILSSKKLLLSDSGFYLCAWGHNYEQYFGPGTRLTVT.

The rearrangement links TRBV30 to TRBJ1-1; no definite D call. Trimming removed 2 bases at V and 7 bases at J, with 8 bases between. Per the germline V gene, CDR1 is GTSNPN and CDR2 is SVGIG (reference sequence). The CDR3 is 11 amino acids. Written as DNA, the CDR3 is TGTGCCTGGAGTCCCCTTCTTGAAGCTTTCTTT. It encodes CAWSPLLEAFF.

Here the CDR3 DNA reads TGTGCCAGCACCGGTGGCGGGAGCACCTACAATGAGCAGTTCTTC. It is translated as CASTGGGSTYNEQFF. The chain links TRBV9 to TRBJ2-1, with TRBD2 identical over 7 bases. V was pared by 6 bases and J by 2 bases, with 8 bases of the junction left unmatched. The germline CDR1 and CDR2 sequences are SGDLS and YYNGEE. This CDR3 is 15 amino acids long.

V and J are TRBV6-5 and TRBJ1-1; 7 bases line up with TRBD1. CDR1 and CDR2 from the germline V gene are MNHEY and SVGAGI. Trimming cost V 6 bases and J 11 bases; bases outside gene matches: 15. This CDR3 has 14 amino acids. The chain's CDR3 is CASRGQASKSGAFF. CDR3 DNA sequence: TGTGCCAGCAGAGGACAGGCGTCTAAGTCTGGCGCTTTCTTT.

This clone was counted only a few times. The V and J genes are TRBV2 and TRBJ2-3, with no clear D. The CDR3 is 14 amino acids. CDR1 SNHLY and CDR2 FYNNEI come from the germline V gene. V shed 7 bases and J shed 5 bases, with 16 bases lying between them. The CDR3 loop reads CASNPPLAKDTQYF. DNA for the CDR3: TGTGCCAGCAATCCCCCTTTAGCAAAAGATACGCAGTATTTT.

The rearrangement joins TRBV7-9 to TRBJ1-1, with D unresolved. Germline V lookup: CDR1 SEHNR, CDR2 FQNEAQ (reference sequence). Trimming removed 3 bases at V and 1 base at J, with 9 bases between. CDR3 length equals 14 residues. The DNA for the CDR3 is TGTGCCAGCAGCTTCTCAGGAGGGAACACTGAAGCTTTCTTT. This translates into CASSFSGGNTEAFF.

The CDR3 DNA reads TGTGCCAGCACCGGCGAAAGACTAGCGGGAGGCCCCGGGGAGCTGTTTTTT. Its translation is CASTGERLAGGPGELFF. The chain links TRBV25-1 to TRBJ2-2; 13 nucleotides match TRBD2. There are 17 residues in the CDR3. V gave up 7 bases and J gave up 6 bases; unmatched junction bases: 11. Germline V gene lookup returns CDR1 MGHDK and CDR2 SYGVNS.

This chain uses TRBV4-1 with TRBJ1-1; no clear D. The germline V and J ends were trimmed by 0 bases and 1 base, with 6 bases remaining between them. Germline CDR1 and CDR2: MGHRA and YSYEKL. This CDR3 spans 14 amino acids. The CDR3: CASSQDRRNTEAFF. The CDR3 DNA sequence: TGCGCCAGCAGCCAAGATCGGAGGAACACTGAAGCTTTCTTT.

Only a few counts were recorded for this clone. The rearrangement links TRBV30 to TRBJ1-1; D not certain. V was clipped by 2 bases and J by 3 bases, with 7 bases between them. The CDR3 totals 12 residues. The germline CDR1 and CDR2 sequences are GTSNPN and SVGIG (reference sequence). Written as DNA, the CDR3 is TGTGCCTGGAGTCGGTCTCACACTGAAGCTTTCTTT. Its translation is CAWSRSHTEAFF.

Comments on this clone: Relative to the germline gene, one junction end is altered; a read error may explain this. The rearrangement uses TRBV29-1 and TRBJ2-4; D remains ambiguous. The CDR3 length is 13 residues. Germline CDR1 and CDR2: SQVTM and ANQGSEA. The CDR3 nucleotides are TGCAGCGTTTTTTTTAACACCAAAAACGTTCAGTACTTC. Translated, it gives CSVFFNTKNVQYF.

CDR3 DNA sequence: TGTGCCAGCAGCCCCCAACGTGGACAGGGGAATTCACCCCTCCACTTT. Amino acid sequence: CASSPQRGQGNSPLHF. This chain uses TRBV7-6 with TRBJ1-6, with TRBD1 identical over 9 bases. V lost 5 bases and J lost 7; bases outside the gene matches: 9. The CDR3 has 16 amino acids. Germline loops: CDR1 SGHVS, CDR2 FNYEAQ. Looking up the rest from reference TRBV7-6 and TRBJ1-6 gives the full variable domain: GAGVSQSPRYKVTKRGQDVALRCDPISGHVSLYWYRQALGQGPEFLTYFNYEAQQDKSGLPNDRFSAERPEGSISTLTIQRTEQRDSAMYRCASSPQRGQGNSPLHFGNGTRLTVT.

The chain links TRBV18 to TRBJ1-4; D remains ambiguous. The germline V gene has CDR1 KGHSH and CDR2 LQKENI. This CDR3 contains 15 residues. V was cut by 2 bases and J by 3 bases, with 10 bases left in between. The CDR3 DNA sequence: TGTGCCAGCTCACCATCGGCGCGGGCTAATGAAAAACTGTTTTTT. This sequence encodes CASSPSARANEKLFF.

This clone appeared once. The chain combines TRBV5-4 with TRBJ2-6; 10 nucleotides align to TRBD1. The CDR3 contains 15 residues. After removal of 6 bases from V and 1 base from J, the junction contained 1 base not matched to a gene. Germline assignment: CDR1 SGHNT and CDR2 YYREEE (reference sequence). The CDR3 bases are TGTGCCAGCACGGACAGGGGGTCTGGGGCCAACGTCCTGACTTTC. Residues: CASTDRGSGANVLTF.

CDR3 amino acids: CASSLDTSASSYNEQFF. The DNA of the CDR3 is TGTGCCAGCAGCTTAGACACTAGCGCAAGCTCCTACAATGAGCAGTTCTTC. The V call is TRBV13, the J call TRBJ2-1, with 7 nucleotides matching TRBD2. The CDR3 contains 17 residues. V gave up 1 base and J gave up 0 bases; unmatched junction bases: 6. In germline, CDR1 is PRHDT, CDR2 FYEKMQ (reference sequence).

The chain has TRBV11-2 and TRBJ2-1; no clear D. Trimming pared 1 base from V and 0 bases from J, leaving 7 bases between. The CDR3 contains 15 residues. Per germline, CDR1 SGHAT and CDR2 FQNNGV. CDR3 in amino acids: CASSLGTGSYNEQFF. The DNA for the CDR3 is TGTGCCAGCAGCTTAGGAACCGGCTCCTACAATGAGCAGTTCTTC. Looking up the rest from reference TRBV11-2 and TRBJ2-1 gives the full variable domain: EAGVAQSPRYKIIEKRQSVAFWCNPISGHATLYWYQQILGQGPKLLIQFQNNGVVDDSQLPKDRFSAERLKGVDSTLKIQPAKLEDSAVYLCASSLGTGSYNEQFFGPGTRLTVL.

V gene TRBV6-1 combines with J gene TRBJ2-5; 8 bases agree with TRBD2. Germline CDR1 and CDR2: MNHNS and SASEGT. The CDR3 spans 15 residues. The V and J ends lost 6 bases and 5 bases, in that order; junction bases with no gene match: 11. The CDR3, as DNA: TGTGCCAGCAGCATTAGCGGGGTTCACTCGGAGACCCAGTACTTC. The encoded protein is CASSISGVHSETQYF.

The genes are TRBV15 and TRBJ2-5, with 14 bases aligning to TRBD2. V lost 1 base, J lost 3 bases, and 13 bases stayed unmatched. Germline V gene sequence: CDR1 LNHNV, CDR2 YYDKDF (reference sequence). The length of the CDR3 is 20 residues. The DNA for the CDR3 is TGTGCCACCAGCAGAGGAACCCGCCAATTGGGACTAGCGGGAGAAGAGACCCAGTACTTC. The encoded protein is CATSRGTRQLGLAGEETQYF.

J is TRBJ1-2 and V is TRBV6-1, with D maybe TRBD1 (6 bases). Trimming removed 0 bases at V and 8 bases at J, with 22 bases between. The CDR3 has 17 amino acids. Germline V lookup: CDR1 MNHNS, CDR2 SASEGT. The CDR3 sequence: CASSEAGPGTPSGGYTF. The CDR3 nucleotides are TGTGCCAGCAGTGAAGCGGGTCCAGGGACACCTTCAGGGGGCTACACCTTC.

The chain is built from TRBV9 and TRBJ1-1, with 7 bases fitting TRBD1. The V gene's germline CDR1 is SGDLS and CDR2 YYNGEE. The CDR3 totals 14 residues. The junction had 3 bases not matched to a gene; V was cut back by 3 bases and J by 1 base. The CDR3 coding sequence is TGTGCCAGCAGCGCCAGACAGGGGAACACTGAAGCTTTCTTT. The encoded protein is CASSARQGNTEAFF. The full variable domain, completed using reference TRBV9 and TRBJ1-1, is DSGVTQTPKHLITATGQRVTLRCSPRSGDLSVYWYQQSLDQGLQFLIQYYNGEERAKGNILERFSAQQFPDLHSELNLSSLELGDSALYFCASSARQGNTEAFFGQGTRLTVV.

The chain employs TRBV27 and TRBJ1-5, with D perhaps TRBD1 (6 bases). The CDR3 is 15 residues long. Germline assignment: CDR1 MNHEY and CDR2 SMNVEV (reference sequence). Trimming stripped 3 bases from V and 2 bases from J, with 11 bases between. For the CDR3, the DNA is TGTGCCAGCAGTTTTCAGGGGAAAGGCAATCAGCCCCAGCATTTT. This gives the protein CASSFQGKGNQPQHF.

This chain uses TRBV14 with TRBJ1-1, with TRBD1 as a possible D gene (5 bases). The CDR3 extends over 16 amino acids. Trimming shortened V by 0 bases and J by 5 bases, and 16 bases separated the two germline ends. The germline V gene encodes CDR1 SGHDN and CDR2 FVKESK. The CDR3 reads CASSQDWGETVTEAFF. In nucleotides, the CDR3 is TGTGCCAGCAGCCAAGATTGGGGGGAAACGGTGACTGAAGCTTTCTTT.

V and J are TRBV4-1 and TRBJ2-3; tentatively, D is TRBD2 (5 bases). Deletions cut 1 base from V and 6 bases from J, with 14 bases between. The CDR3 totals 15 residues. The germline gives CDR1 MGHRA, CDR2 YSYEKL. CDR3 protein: CASSQGYGWEDTQYF. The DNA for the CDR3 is TGCGCCAGCAGCCAAGGTTATGGGTGGGAGGATACGCAGTATTTT.

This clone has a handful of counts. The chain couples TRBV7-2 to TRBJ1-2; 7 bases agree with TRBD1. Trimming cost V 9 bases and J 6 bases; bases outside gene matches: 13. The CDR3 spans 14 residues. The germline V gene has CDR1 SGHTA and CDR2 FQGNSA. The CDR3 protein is CARVGLGGADGYTF. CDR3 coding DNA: TGTGCCAGGGTGGGACTAGGGGGCGCAGATGGCTACACCTTC.

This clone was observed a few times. The CDR3 sequence is CAWYPRQGRYGYTF. The CDR3, as DNA: TGTGCCTGGTATCCAAGACAGGGCCGCTATGGCTACACCTTC. The V call is TRBV30, the J call TRBJ1-2; TRBD1 aligns across 7 bases. V shed 5 bases and J 4 bases; nucleotides not matched to a gene: 10. The length of the CDR3 is 14 residues. Germline V CDR1 and CDR2: GTSNPN, SVGIG (reference sequence).